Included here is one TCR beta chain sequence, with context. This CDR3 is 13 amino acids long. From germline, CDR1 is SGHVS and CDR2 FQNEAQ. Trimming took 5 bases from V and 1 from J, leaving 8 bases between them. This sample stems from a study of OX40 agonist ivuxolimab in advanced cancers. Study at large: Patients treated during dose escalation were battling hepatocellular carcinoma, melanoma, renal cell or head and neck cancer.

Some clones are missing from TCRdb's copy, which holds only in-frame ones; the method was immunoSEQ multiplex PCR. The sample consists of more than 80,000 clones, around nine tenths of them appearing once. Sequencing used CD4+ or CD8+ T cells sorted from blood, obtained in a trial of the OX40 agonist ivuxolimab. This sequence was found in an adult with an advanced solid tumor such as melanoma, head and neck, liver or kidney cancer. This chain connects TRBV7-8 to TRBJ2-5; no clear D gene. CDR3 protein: CASSPFTQETQYF. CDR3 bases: TGTGCCAGCAGCCCCTTCACCCAAGAGACCCAGTACTTC.